What follows is one T cell receptor (beta chain) and its context. As yet, its antigen is unknown. The CDR3 runs 17 residues. CDR1 is SEHNR and CDR2 is FQNEAQ in the germline V gene (reference sequence). V dropped 4 bases and J dropped 1; count of bases not matched to a gene: 10. The sample comes from a study of cytomegalovirus exposure and HLA in healthy donors. Findings of the study overall: Rarity marked most TCR sequences, yet some public TCRs occurred in many donors.

Use of 60 Vbeta and 13 Jbeta primers characterized the PCR. TCRdb keeps only in-frame clones here, not all; method: immunoSEQ multiplex PCR. The sample carries approximately 100,000 clones, around 80% recorded once. This sequence originates from a female donor in good health and CMV-seronegative. The chain couples TRBV7-9 to TRBJ2-4, with 7 positions matching TRBD2. The specimen sequenced was PBMCs. CDR3 coding DNA: TGTGCCAGCAGCTCATATACGGGGGGAGGTGCCAAAAACATTCAGTACTTC. Its protein is CASSSYTGGGAKNIQYF. Drawing the rest from reference TRBV7-9 and TRBJ2-4, the complete variable domain is DTGVSQNPRHKITKRGQNVTFRCDPISEHNRLYWYRQTLGQGPEFLTYFQNEAQLEKSRLLSDRFSAERPKGSFSTLEIQRTEQGDSAMYLCASSSYTGGGAKNIQYFGAGTRLSVL.